A few counts support the clone carrying this TCR beta chain. The antigen is unknown. The data belong to a study of shared clonotypes between healthy human individuals. Study-level information: Three plates were used per donor for CD4 naive, three for CD4 memory, two for CD8 naive and one for CD8 memory. The study's findings and limits: Sharing across four donors was seen in around 5% of naive CD4 clonotypes.

CDR1 and CDR2 (germline): MGHRA, YSYEKL. The CDR3 runs 11 residues. V lost 1 base and J 9 bases, leaving 4 bases between the germline ends. Per the authors' pipeline: ImmunoSEQ output held junction-only sequences without quality scores, so filtering differed. Libraries were prepared by immunoSEQ multiplex PCR; TCRdb keeps only in-frame clonotypes and omits some of them. V and J calls and clone size follow that table, whereas D and trimming were derived from the DNA. Here the sample spans around 980,000 clones, around 82% being singletons. Both subsets, CD45RA+ naive and CD45RA-negative memory, were split from the CD4+ cells.

The J gene is TRBJ2-1, the V gene TRBV4-1, with D unresolved. The TCR was taken from a man aged 18 to 35 in good health. Some clones in this sample may be carry-over from other donors' samples. The sample comprised memory CD4+ T cells from PBMCs. Subset of the sample: CD45RA-negative fraction. The CDR3 is CASSQGGEQFF. The CDR3 DNA reads as TGCGCCAGCAGCCAAGGAGGTGAGCAGTTCTTC.